Described below is a single T cell receptor beta chain sequence and its context. The antigen remains undetermined. The V and J ends lost 2 bases and 8 bases, in that order; junction bases with no gene match: 11. The CDR3 runs 17 residues. Germline V gene data show CDR1 as MGHDK and CDR2 as SYGVNS. This sample was taken from a study of tumor-infiltrating lymphocytes in primary liver carcinoma. Findings of the study overall: Tumor-adjacent and tumor-blood pairs shared less of their repertoires than tumor region pairs shared. Significantly larger top-250-clone fractions were found in tumors than in blood (p = 0.039).

The authors took blood RNA from unsorted whole blood and also extracted germline DNA. From around 520 ng of total RNA, TCR beta-specific cDNA was reverse-transcribed using a constant-region primer. The TCR beta library was amplified through three nested multiplex PCR rounds in a modified ARM-PCR procedure. Forward primers for TRBV1-TRBV30 and a C-beta reverse primer served the first two PCR rounds, at around 9 cycles each. MiXCR was run by TCRdb on the multiplex PCR reads, yielding one entry per CDR3 protein. The sample lists 320,000 or so distinct CDR3 sequences, roughly two thirds seen once, with roughly 9% in the top ten.

The sequence was collected from a man aged 40-49 years with primary liver carcinoma and hepatitis B virus infection. Input material: peripheral blood. The chain uses TRBV25-1 and TRBJ2-1; 11 positions match TRBD2. The CDR3 sequence is CASSEAVWTSGRDEQFF. The DNA for the CDR3 is TGTGCCAGCAGTGAAGCTGTTTGGACTAGCGGGCGTGATGAGCAGTTCTTC.